The 22 T cell receptor beta chains in this list originate from one sample, sequenced in a study of T-cell memory formation after mild COVID-19 (dated by TCRdb to the early 2020s). Libraries were built with 5' RACE. The sequencer was an Illumina NovaSeq 6000. The public reads were run again by TCRdb, first through fastp at Q25 and then through MiXCR, and only productive beta chains were kept. Under each unique CDR3 protein, matching rows form one entry showing the most common genes and DNA. Within this sample are about 440,000 distinct CDR3 sequences, with 20% of them counted one time only. 7.5% to 10% of the sample rests with the top ten. Source material: PBMCs or a T cell subset sorted from them (not recorded which). The receptors here all came from an adult woman who had mild COVID-19 (a few samples of this study predate the infection). The sample titles of this study are shuffled in the database, so cell type and time point are left out; the donor was told from shared clones.

The V call is TRBV7-2, the J call TRBJ2-7; 8 bases align to TRBD1. Germline V gene sequence: CDR1 SGHTA, CDR2 FQGNSA. The V and J ends lost 3 bases and 5 bases, in that order; junction bases with no gene match: 6. This CDR3 is built from 14 residues. The CDR3: CASSFPTGVNEQYF. DNA of the CDR3: TGTGCCAGCAGCTTTCCGACAGGGGTGAACGAGCAGTACTTC.

This clonotype was picked up a small number of times. This chain uses TRBV7-2 with TRBJ2-7; 11 nucleotides line up with TRBD2. This CDR3 has 18 residues. Trimming at V came to 1 base and at J to 2 bases, leaving 10 bases not matched to a gene. Germline CDR1 is SGHTA and CDR2 is FQGNSA. CDR3 sequence reads: CASSLGALAGGIPYEQYF. The CDR3 DNA reads TGTGCCAGCAGCTTAGGGGCTCTAGCGGGGGGAATTCCCTACGAGCAGTACTTC.

V gene TRBV4-1 combines with J gene TRBJ1-1, with D maybe TRBD1 (5 bases). CDR1 is MGHRA, CDR2 YSYEKL, per germline. The CDR3 has 18 residues. V gave up 4 bases and J gave up 1 base, with 22 bases separating them. The CDR3 DNA follows: TGCGCCAGCAGCCCCTGGGGCAGGGAAAGCGAGTGGAACACTGAAGCTTTCTTT. As protein: CASSPWGRESEWNTEAFF.

This clonotype was seen only a few times. The rearrangement links TRBV7-2 to TRBJ2-7; D call uncertain. Trimming pared 4 bases from V and 0 bases from J, leaving 10 bases between. Germline V lookup: CDR1 SGHTA, CDR2 FQGNSA. The CDR3 covers 14 residues. CDR3: CASSSPLLSYEQYF. The CDR3 DNA reads TGTGCCAGCAGCTCCCCACTCCTCTCCTACGAGCAGTACTTC.

V and J are TRBV5-8 and TRBJ1-1; D is perhaps TRBD1 (5 bases). The germline V gene encodes CDR1 SGHTS and CDR2 YDEGEE. Trimming took off 4 bases at V and 10 bases at J, with 17 bases between the two ends. The CDR3 has 13 amino acids. In DNA form, the CDR3 reads TGTGCCAGCAGCGATGAGGGACCACGGAGAGCTTTCTTT. Encoded protein: CASSDEGPRRAFF. Together with reference TRBV5-8 and TRBJ1-1, the CDR3 gives the full variable domain: EAGVTQSPTHLIKTRGQQATLRCSPISGHTSVYWYQQALGLGLQFLLWYDEGEERNRGNFPPRFSGRQFPNYSSELNVNALELEDSALYLCASSDEGPRRAFFGQGTRLTVV.

This clonotype was detected only a few times. V and J are TRBV18 and TRBJ1-1; TRBD1 matches at 7 bases. V shed 3 bases and J 6 bases; nucleotides not matched to a gene: 4. Germline V gene sequence: CDR1 KGHSH, CDR2 LQKENI. CDR3 length: 13 residues. The CDR3 coding sequence is TGTGCCAGCTCACCTTCAGGGGGTCCTGAAGCTTTCTTT. As protein: CASSPSGGPEAFF.

This clonotype has a handful of counts. DNA of the CDR3: TGCAGCGTTAAACACCCCGGGACGAACACTGAAGCTTTCTTT. Amino acids: CSVKHPGTNTEAFF. The chain couples TRBV29-1 to TRBJ1-1, with D possibly being TRBD1 (5 bases). Germline CDR1 and CDR2: SQVTM and ANQGSEA. The V gene lost 5 bases and the J gene lost 1 base, with 14 bases spanning the gap. This CDR3 spans 14 amino acids.

This clonotype was counted a few times. This chain links TRBV20-1 with TRBJ2-1; maybe TRBD2 (6 bases). This CDR3 spans 17 amino acids. The V and J ends lost 1 base and 4 bases respectively, with 20 bases between them. Germline V gene sequence: CDR1 DFQATT, CDR2 SNEGSKA (reference sequence). The CDR3 region has the DNA TGCAGTGCTAGAGCGGATTGGGTGGAGGGGATTTACAATGAGCAGTTCTTC. Translated: CSARADWVEGIYNEQFF.

V and J are TRBV6-5 and TRBJ2-5; a weak D match, TRBD1 (6 bases). Trimming shortened V by 7 bases and J by 5 bases, and 23 bases separated the two germline ends. Germline-derived CDR1 and CDR2 are MNHEY and SVGAGI. CDR3 length: 16 amino acids. CDR3 coding DNA: TGTGCCAGCACTAATACTAACCAGGGGTGGAGGGAGACCCAGTACTTC. Translating gives CASTNTNQGWRETQYF.

This clonotype was seen more than once but under ten times. This chain connects TRBV12-3 or TRBV12-4 to TRBJ2-5; 9 bases fit TRBD2. V dropped 5 bases and J dropped 3; count of bases not matched to a gene: 4. The CDR3 is 14 residues long. Here the CDR3 DNA reads TGTGCCAGCAGTACAGCGGGGGGCAAAGAGACCCAGTACTTC. Translation gives CASSTAGGKETQYF.

The V gene is TRBV6-5, the J gene TRBJ2-2; D not certain. This CDR3 is built from 13 residues. The ends were cut back, 1 base at V and 5 bases at J, with 5 bases in the middle. Per germline, CDR1 MNHEY and CDR2 SVGAGI. The CDR3 coding sequence is TGTGCCAGCAGTTACTTAGGGACCGGGGAGCTGTTTTTT. The encoded protein is CASSYLGTGELFF.

The table lists this clonotype with a few counts. The chain carries TRBV4-1 and TRBJ2-7; no definite D call. CDR1 MGHRA and CDR2 YSYEKL come from the germline V gene. V lost 1 base, J lost 5 bases, and 9 bases lay in between. The CDR3 covers 13 residues. The CDR3, as DNA: TGCGCCAGCAGCCAAGCAAAATGGGACGAGCAGTACTTC. Protein sequence: CASSQAKWDEQYF.

CDR3 DNA sequence: TGCGCCAGCAGCTTGGCCGGGAGTGTAGATACGCAGTATTTT. Residues: CASSLAGSVDTQYF. The chain is built from TRBV5-1 and TRBJ2-3; tentatively, D is TRBD2 (6 bases). Per germline, CDR1 SGHRS and CDR2 YFSETQ. Deletions cut 0 bases from V and 5 bases from J, with 10 bases between. This CDR3 contains 14 residues.

V usage is TRBV2 and J usage is TRBJ2-5; 10 bases fit TRBD1. The CDR3 loop spans 12 amino acids. The ends lost 10 bases at V and 6 bases at J; junction bases unmatched: 5. Germline V CDR1 and CDR2: SNHLY, FYNNEI. CDR3 nucleotides: TGTGCCACCGGACAGGGGGTAAAGACCCAGTACTTC. Its translation is CATGQGVKTQYF. The full variable domain, in which reference TRBV2 and TRBJ2-5 provide the parts outside the CDR3, is EPEVTQTPSHQVTQMGQEVILRCVPISNHLYFYWYRQILGQKVEFLVSFYNNEISEKSEIFDDQFSVERPDGSNFTLKIRSTKLEDSAMYFCATGQGVKTQYFGPGTRLLVL.

This clonotype occurred a few times. The rearrangement joins TRBV6-5 to TRBJ1-1; perhaps TRBD1 as D (6 bases). The V end was cut by 0 bases, the J end by 4 bases, with 9 bases between. The CDR3 loop spans 14 amino acids. Germline V gene lookup returns CDR1 MNHEY and CDR2 SVGAGI. The CDR3 region is CASSYSRGGTEAFF. The CDR3 DNA reads TGTGCCAGCAGTTACTCGAGGGGGGGCACTGAAGCTTTCTTT.

The rearrangement uses TRBV20-1 and TRBJ2-2, with TRBD2 matching 10 bases. The CDR3 consists of 15 residues. Germline CDR1 and CDR2: DFQATT and SNEGSKA (reference sequence). The CDR3 spells CSAFKREGHGGELFF. CDR3 bases: TGCAGCGCCTTTAAGCGGGAGGGCCACGGCGGGGAGCTGTTTTTT.

The rearrangement links TRBV7-9 to TRBJ2-2; 10 bases match TRBD2. This CDR3 has 17 amino acids. CDR1 is SEHNR and CDR2 is FQNEAQ in the germline V gene (reference sequence). V gave up 5 bases and J gave up 0 bases; unmatched junction bases: 6. The DNA for the CDR3 is TGTGCCAGCAGCCAGACTAGCGGGCATGCGAACACCGGGGAGCTGTTTTTT. The encoded protein is CASSQTSGHANTGELFF.

The chain joins TRBV24-1 to TRBJ2-1, with TRBD2 matching over 9 bases. The CDR3 runs 16 residues. Losses at the gene ends were 4 bases for V and 7 bases for J; bases not matched to a gene: 10. Germline V gene lookup returns CDR1 KGHDR and CDR2 SFDVKD. CDR3 in amino acids: CATSDLGLATRNEQFF. The CDR3 nucleotides are TGTGCCACCAGTGACCTTGGACTAGCGACTCGAAATGAGCAGTTCTTC.

V is TRBV2 and J is TRBJ2-2, with TRBD1 identical over 7 bases. Germline CDR1 is SNHLY and CDR2 is FYNNEI. With V trimmed by 6 bases and J by 4 bases, 8 bases remained unmatched. There are 15 residues in the CDR3. The CDR3 protein is CASRTRGSGTGELFF. The CDR3 region has the DNA TGTGCCAGCAGGACCAGGGGGTCGGGCACCGGGGAGCTGTTTTTT.

The J gene is TRBJ2-1, the V gene TRBV4-2, with 11 bases that match TRBD2. Germline CDR1 is LGHNA and CDR2 is YNFKEQ. V was clipped by 2 bases and J by 7 bases; unmatched bases: 7. The CDR3 has 16 residues. The CDR3: CASSQIVRTSGNEQFF. DNA of the CDR3: TGTGCCAGCAGCCAAATCGTCCGGACTAGCGGGAATGAGCAGTTCTTC.

This clonotype has only a few counts. The V call is TRBV30, the J call TRBJ2-5; possible D gene TRBD1, 6 bases. V was clipped by 3 bases and J by 4 bases, with 9 bases between them. CDR1 is GTSNPN, CDR2 SVGIG, per germline (reference sequence). This CDR3 has 12 residues. CDR3 coding DNA: TGTGCCTGGAGGTCAGGGGTAGAGACCCAGTACTTC. Protein product: CAWRSGVETQYF.

The genes are TRBV5-5 and TRBJ1-4; D is ambiguous. The CDR3 loop spans 16 amino acids. Germline lookup yields CDR1 SGHKS and CDR2 YYEKEE (reference sequence). With 0 bases removed from V and 4 bases from J, the gap between germline ends came to 13 bases. CDR3 in amino acids: CASSLGGSGGNEKLFF. The CDR3 coding sequence is TGTGCCAGCAGCTTGGGGGGAAGCGGAGGTAATGAAAAACTGTTTTTT.